This entry lists 25 T cell receptor beta chains sequenced from one sample in a study of CD8 T cells in ankylosing spondylitis. Their antigens remain unidentified. From the 5' RACE reads, TCRdb called clonotypes with MiXCR, one entry per CDR3 protein. The profile shows about 340,000 distinct CDR3 sequences, 8% of them singletons. General observations from the study: Ankylosing spondylitis blood seemed to carry a telltale TCR beta motif made of about 8 highly homologous variants.

Input material: blood, either unsorted or a sorted T cell fraction (not recorded which). These receptors all come from a male donor with ankylosing spondylitis.

The chain has TRBV7-6 and TRBJ2-5, with TRBD1 matching over 7 bases. The V gene's germline CDR1 is SGHVS and CDR2 FNYEAQ. The CDR3 loop spans 15 amino acids. V lost 1 base, J lost 3 bases, and 5 bases stayed unmatched. CDR3 protein: CASSLGQGLEETQYF. The DNA for the CDR3 is TGTGCCAGCAGCTTAGGACAGGGTCTGGAAGAGACCCAGTACTTC.

The V and J genes are TRBV28 and TRBJ2-2, with 9 bases aligning to TRBD1. In germline, CDR1 is MDHEN, CDR2 SYDVKM. CDR3 size: 12 residues. Trimming took 6 bases from V and 11 from J; bases not matched to a gene: 4. In nucleotides, the CDR3 is TGTGCCAGCAGAGGGGACAGGGCTGAGCTGTTTTTT. It translates to CASRGDRAELFF.

This clonotype was counted ten times or more. This chain joins TRBV9 and TRBJ2-2; a weak D match, TRBD2 (6 bases). V lost 0 bases to trimming and J lost 4 bases, with 13 bases between them. CDR3 length: 16 residues. Per germline, CDR1 SGDLS and CDR2 YYNGEE. The CDR3 is CASSVVPLGGTGELFF. The CDR3 DNA reads TGTGCCAGCAGCGTAGTCCCCCTGGGGGGCACCGGGGAGCTGTTTTTT.

V is TRBV5-1 and J is TRBJ1-1; D is possibly TRBD1 (6 bases). Trimming took 7 bases from V and 1 from J, leaving 14 bases between them. Germline CDR1 is SGHRS and CDR2 is YFSETQ. There are 14 residues in the CDR3. The CDR3 region has the DNA TGCGCCAGCTCCACCGGGACACAGAACACTGAAGCTTTCTTT. Translation gives CASSTGTQNTEAFF.

This clonotype appeared a few times. The gene calls are TRBV6-1 and TRBJ2-7; 10 bases line up with TRBD2. This CDR3 region has 16 residues. Germline V gene data show CDR1 as MNHNS and CDR2 as SASEGT. Germline trimming cut 6 bases from V and 2 bases from J; bases unmatched to any gene: 10. The CDR3 loop is CASSRLSGRAPYEQYF. Written as DNA, the CDR3 is TGTGCCAGCAGCCGCCTGAGCGGGAGGGCCCCCTACGAGCAGTACTTC.

This clonotype was seen more than once but under ten times. The gene calls are TRBV28 and TRBJ1-2; TRBD1 matches 7 bases. V lost 6 bases to trimming and J lost 2 bases; unmatched junction nucleotides: 6. The CDR3 has 14 residues. Germline lookup yields CDR1 MDHEN and CDR2 SYDVKM. CDR3 in amino acids: CASSQGQQNYGYTF. In nucleotides, the CDR3 is TGTGCCAGCAGCCAGGGACAGCAAAACTATGGCTACACCTTC.

The chain recombines TRBV12-3 or TRBV12-4 with TRBJ1-4; 10 bases line up with TRBD1. The CDR3 has 16 amino acids. J was trimmed by 2 bases and V by 1 base; bases with no gene match: 1. The DNA of the CDR3 is TGTGCCAGCAGTTTAGGGACAGGGGGGACTAATGAAAAACTGTTTTTT. Translation: CASSLGTGGTNEKLFF.

This clonotype has more than one count but fewer than ten. V usage is TRBV12-3 or TRBV12-4 and J usage is TRBJ2-1, with D maybe TRBD1 (6 bases). CDR3 length: 15 residues. Between the trimmed V and J ends, which lost 6 bases and 4 bases, there was a span of 16 bases. In DNA form, the CDR3 reads TGTGCCAGCAGCGACGGGACACCAAAATACAATGAGCAGTTCTTC. Residues: CASSDGTPKYNEQFF.

This clonotype has more than one count but fewer than ten. The J gene is TRBJ2-1, the V gene TRBV6-2 or TRBV6-3; D might be TRBD2 (5 bases). The CDR3 is 14 amino acids. V was pared by 6 bases and J by 3 bases, with 12 bases between. CDR1 is MNHEY, CDR2 SVGEGT, per germline. CDR3 DNA sequence: TGTGCCAGCAGAACGGGAACGAGCTACAATGAGCAGTTCTTC. It translates to CASRTGTSYNEQFF.

The table lists this clonotype with a few counts. The J gene is TRBJ2-7, the V gene TRBV13; TRBD2 matches at 10 bases. Germline assignment: CDR1 PRHDT and CDR2 FYEKMQ (reference sequence). Trimming cost V 2 bases and J 0 bases; bases outside gene matches: 4. CDR3 size: 16 residues. The CDR3 here is CASSLRGLARSYEQYF. CDR3 sequence (DNA): TGTGCCAGCAGCTTAAGGGGACTAGCGCGCTCCTACGAGCAGTACTTC.

This clonotype was seen repeatedly, ten times or more. The CDR3 loop reads CASSLLTSYNEQFF. CDR3 nucleotide sequence: TGCGCCAGCAGTCTCCTTACTTCCTACAATGAGCAGTTCTTC. The chain joins TRBV5-1 to TRBJ2-1; D not resolved. Germline lookup yields CDR1 SGHRS and CDR2 YFSETQ. The CDR3 is 14 amino acids. V lost 5 bases and J lost 1, with 10 bases in between.

This clonotype was observed a handful of times. This chain links TRBV27 with TRBJ2-7; a possible D gene is TRBD2 (6 bases). Germline CDR1 MNHEY, CDR2 SMNVEV (reference sequence). CDR3 size: 16 residues. Trimming shortened V by 8 bases and J by 0 bases, and 20 bases separated the two germline ends. CDR3 protein: CASAPAGRWSSYEQYF. The CDR3, as DNA: TGTGCCAGCGCCCCGGCGGGGAGATGGAGCTCCTACGAGCAGTACTTC.

The sample holds many counts of this clonotype. This CDR3 is CSVSTSGSGETQYF. In DNA, the CDR3 is TGCAGCGTATCGACTAGCGGGAGTGGCGAGACCCAGTACTTC. The rearrangement joins TRBV29-1 to TRBJ2-5; 12 bases are a match to TRBD2. Losses at the gene ends were 6 bases for V and 5 bases for J; bases not matched to a gene: 7. Germline CDR1 is SQVTM and CDR2 is ANQGSEA. There are 14 residues in the CDR3.

This clonotype was seen a handful of times. The CDR3 loop is CASSGPGLPAYNEQFF. The CDR3 nucleotides are TGTGCCAGCAGTGGTCCGGGACTCCCCGCCTACAATGAGCAGTTCTTC. The chain carries TRBV27 and TRBJ2-1; weak D call: TRBD2 (6 bases). The CDR3 consists of 16 residues. V was shortened by 5 bases and J by 2 bases, with 16 bases between the two germline ends. Germline CDR1 MNHEY, CDR2 SMNVEV (reference sequence).

This clonotype was detected only a few times. J is TRBJ2-6 and V is TRBV19; D possibly corresponds to TRBD1 (5 bases). V dropped 11 bases and J dropped 9 bases, with 11 bases sitting between them. Looked up from germline, CDR1 is LNHDA and CDR2 is SQIVND (reference sequence). The CDR3 sequence is 11 residues long. The CDR3 DNA sequence: TGTGCCTCTTCTAGGGGCAACGTCCTGACTTTC. Its protein is CASSRGNVLTF.

This clonotype turned up a few times. CDR3 residues: CASSQHLNQETQYF. For the CDR3, the DNA is TGCGCCAGCAGCCAACATCTCAACCAAGAGACCCAGTACTTC. J is TRBJ2-5 and V is TRBV5-1; D gene uncertain. The CDR3 runs 14 residues. Germline CDR1 is SGHRS and CDR2 is YFSETQ. The germline V and J ends were trimmed by 4 bases and 0 bases, with 10 bases remaining between them.

The chain is built from TRBV2 and TRBJ1-5; TRBD1 matches at 7 bases. The CDR3 is made up of 15 amino acids. V trimming: 6 bases; J trimming: 7 bases; junction bases outside the gene matches: 12. CDR1 is SNHLY, CDR2 FYNNEI, per germline. The CDR3 coding sequence is TGTGCCAGCAGCCCAACAGGGGTCTTGGGGCAGCCCCAGCATTTT. Its translation is CASSPTGVLGQPQHF.

A few counts support this clonotype. The chain couples TRBV5-1 to TRBJ2-1; 9 nucleotides match TRBD1. The CDR3 covers 17 residues. CDR1 and CDR2 from the germline V gene are SGHRS and YFSETQ. With V trimmed by 3 bases and J by 7 bases, 14 bases remained unmatched. CDR3 loop: CASSSEGTGTGVNEQFF. The CDR3 nucleotides read TGCGCCAGCAGCTCGGAGGGGACAGGGACGGGTGTTAATGAGCAGTTCTTC.

Comment on this clonotype: This may come from a read error, since a much larger clone is one base off. This chain joins TRBV25-1 and TRBJ1-1; possible D gene TRBD1, 6 bases. Germline loops: CDR1 MGHDK, CDR2 SYGVNS. V was pared by 9 bases and J by 4 bases, with 15 bases between. The CDR3 is 13 amino acids. CDR3 DNA sequence: TGTGCCAGTCTCGGACAGATGAGCACTGAAGCTTTCTTT. Its translation is CASLGQMSTEAFF.

V and J are TRBV7-9 and TRBJ2-2; D remains ambiguous. The germline V gene has CDR1 SEHNR and CDR2 FQNEAQ (reference sequence). V gave up 2 bases and J gave up 6 bases, with 10 bases separating them. The length of the CDR3 is 14 residues. Here the CDR3 DNA reads TGTGCCAGCAGCTTATCTTTTGGGGCCGGGGAGCTGTTTTTT. Translation gives CASSLSFGAGELFF.

This clonotype has only a few counts. The DNA for the CDR3 is TGTGCCAGCAGTGAAATCGGCACAATTGCAACTAATGAAAAACTGTTTTTT. This translates into CASSEIGTIATNEKLFF. V is TRBV2 and J is TRBJ1-4, with no clear D. V was pared by 2 bases and J by 0 bases, with 13 bases between. This CDR3 is 17 amino acids long. In germline, CDR1 is SNHLY, CDR2 FYNNEI.

The J gene is TRBJ2-3, the V gene TRBV9, with a tentative D call TRBD1 (7 bases). This CDR3 is 16 amino acids long. Germline lookup yields CDR1 SGDLS and CDR2 YYNGEE. V was trimmed by 1 base and J by 9 bases, leaving 21 bases between them. DNA for the CDR3: TGTGCCAGCAGCGTATACACACAGGGGTGGAGGGAAACGCAGTATTTT. As protein: CASSVYTQGWRETQYF.

This clonotype was seen at least ten times. The chain carries TRBV6-5 and TRBJ2-7; no reliable D call. The V gene's germline CDR1 is MNHEY and CDR2 SVGAGI. The CDR3 spans 14 residues. Trimming shortened V by 0 bases and J by 0 bases, and 6 bases separated the two germline ends. The CDR3 loop is CASSYSGSSYEQYF. The CDR3 region has the DNA TGTGCCAGCAGTTACTCAGGCAGCTCCTACGAGCAGTACTTC.

This clonotype was seen only a few times. The chain couples TRBV5-1 to TRBJ2-2; D is unresolved. The length of the CDR3 is 16 residues. Trimming stripped 0 bases from V and 5 bases from J, with 14 bases between. The germline gives CDR1 SGHRS, CDR2 YFSETQ. The CDR3 reads CASSLEVLKRTGELFF. In DNA form, the CDR3 reads TGCGCCAGCAGCTTGGAGGTCCTGAAAAGGACCGGGGAGCTGTTTTTT.

In this sample, this clonotype turned up a few times. The V call is TRBV25-1, the J call TRBJ1-3, with TRBD1 as a possible D gene (6 bases). CDR3 length: 16 residues. CDR1 is MGHDK, CDR2 SYGVNS, per germline. Trimming pared 8 bases from V and 4 bases from J, leaving 21 bases between. The CDR3 bases are TGTGCCAGCCGTTCAAGGGCAGGGGTGTGGGGAAACACCATATATTTT. Protein: CASRSRAGVWGNTIYF.